This is a list of T cell receptor beta chains from one sample in a study of blood T cell repertoires in COVID-19. Some clones are missing from TCRdb's copy, which holds only in-frame ones; the method was immunoSEQ multiplex PCR. The sample holds about 42,000 clones, more than 70% seen once. The material sequenced was peripheral blood. Receptors were obtained from a human donor in a cohort sampled during active COVID-19. Each CDR3 is given with its conserved first and last residue. D genes are given only for firm matches. Some rows have no size entry. The others give once, few or many, or a class for an expanded clone.

cdr3_nt	cdr3_aa	j_call	d_call	clone_size	v_call
TGCGCCAGCAGCTTGGCCGCACAGGGAGGGGAGACCCAGTACTTC	CASSLAAQGGETQYF	TRBJ2-5	-	-	TRBV5-1
TGTGCCTGGAGTCTACGGTCGGGAATCAATCAGCCCCAGCATTTT	CAWSLRSGINQPQHF	TRBJ1-5	-	-	TRBV30
TGCGCCAGCAGCTCGGGGACTAGCGGGAGGACGGAGACCCAGTACTTC	CASSSGTSGRTETQYF	TRBJ2-5	TRBD2	-	TRBV5-1
TGTGCCAGCAGTTTATTCGTAGACACAGATACGCAGTATTTT	CASSLFVDTDTQYF	TRBJ2-3	-	-	TRBV28
TGCGCCAGCAGCGCTGCGGGGAGGGCAGATACGCAGTATTTT	CASSAAGRADTQYF	TRBJ2-3	TRBD2	-	TRBV5-1
TGTGCCATCAGTGAGGGACTAGCGGGAGTTTTTAATGAGCAGTTCTTC	CAISEGLAGVFNEQFF	TRBJ2-1	TRBD2	once	TRBV10-3
TGTGCCAGCAGCTTAGGTAGAAGGACAGGGGGCGTCAATGAGCAGTTCTTC	CASSLGRRTGGVNEQFF	TRBJ2-1	TRBD1	-	TRBV11-2
TGTGCCAGCAGCCAGGGACTAGCGGGAGGGCCCGAGACCCAGTACTTC	CASSQGLAGGPETQYF	TRBJ2-5	TRBD2	-	TRBV7-8
TGCGCCAGCAGCGCGGGGGATCAAGAGACCCAGTACTTC	CASSAGDQETQYF	TRBJ2-5	TRBD2	-	TRBV5-1
TGTGCCAGTAGTAACCCCGGGACAGGGGTCTACGAGCAGTACTTC	CASSNPGTGVYEQYF	TRBJ2-7	TRBD1	-	TRBV19
TGCGCCAGCAGCTTGACAGGACAGGGGGGAGTAGGCACTTTT	CASSLTGQGGVGTF	TRBJ1-4	TRBD1	-	TRBV5-1
TGTGCCAGCAGTGAACTTAAGACTAGCGGCACAGATACGCAGTATTTT	CASSELKTSGTDTQYF	TRBJ2-3	TRBD2	-	TRBV2
TGTGCCAGCAGTGAGGACAGCCGGACTCTCTCTGGAAACACCATATATTTT	CASSEDSRTLSGNTIYF	TRBJ1-3	-	-	TRBV6-1
TGTGCCAGCAGCTTCAATCCCTTAGCGGGCAATGAGCAGTTCTTC	CASSFNPLAGNEQFF	TRBJ2-1	TRBD2	-	TRBV27
TGTGCCAGCAGCTTAGCGGTAGCGGGGGCCTACGAGCAGTACTTC	CASSLAVAGAYEQYF	TRBJ2-7	TRBD2	-	TRBV7-2
TGTGCCAGCAGCGTAACTAGCTTGGGTGAGCAGTTCTTC	CASSVTSLGEQFF	TRBJ2-1	-	-	TRBV9
TGCGCCAGCAGCCAAGATCATTCTAACTATGGCTACACCTTC	CASSQDHSNYGYTF	TRBJ1-2	-	-	TRBV4-1
TGTGCCAGCAGCTTCAGTGGGACCCAGTACTTC	CASSFSGTQYF	TRBJ2-5	-	once	TRBV11-2
TGTGCCAGCAGCGGAGGACAGTACGAGCAGTACTTC	CASSGGQYEQYF	TRBJ2-7	-	-	TRBV7-9
TGTGCCACCCGGGACAGGGTGACCGGTGGCTACACCTTC	CATRDRVTGGYTF	TRBJ1-2	TRBD1	-	TRBV12-3/TRBV12-4
TGTGCCAGCAGCTTGACAGGGGGCCTGAACACTGAAGCTTTCTTT	CASSLTGGLNTEAFF	TRBJ1-1	TRBD1	-	TRBV7-2
TGTGCCAGCCGAAGGAGTCAGAATGAAAAACTGTTTTTT	CASRRSQNEKLFF	TRBJ1-4	-	-	TRBV3-1/TRBV3-2
TGTGCCAGCAGCCCCGGGGGGGACTATAATTCACCCCTCCACTTT	CASSPGGDYNSPLHF	TRBJ1-6	-	-	TRBV5-4
TGTGCCAGCAGCGTAGAAGCGGGGGCCTTCGCTGGCAATGAGCAGTTCTTC	CASSVEAGAFAGNEQFF	TRBJ2-1	TRBD2	-	TRBV9
TGTGCCAGTAGTATATTACCGGGACAGGGTGGACCTGAAGCTTTCTTT	CASSILPGQGGPEAFF	TRBJ1-1	TRBD1	-	TRBV19
TGCGCCAGCAGCCCCGGGACAGGGGGTTTGGATGGGGCCAACGTCCTGACTTTC	CASSPGTGGLDGANVLTF	TRBJ2-6	TRBD1	once	TRBV4-3